A selection of T cell receptor beta chains follows, all from one sample in a study of blood T cell repertoires in COVID-19. Clones were read by immunoSEQ multiplex PCR, and TCRdb kept only the in-frame ones, dropping some. The sample has tens of thousands of clones; approximately 78% are singletons. Sequenced input: peripheral blood. The receptors originated from a woman older than 75 with acute or convalescent COVID-19. The CDR3 runs from the conserved cysteine through the conserved F or W. Fields, in order: CDR3 length, D gene, clone size, J gene, V gene, CDR3 protein, CDR3 DNA. D genes are given only for firm matches. Not every row has a clone size; where given, it reads once, few, many or a size class.

len: 16
d_gene: TRBD1
abundance: NA
j_gene: TRBJ1-2
v_gene: TRBV5-1
CDR3aa: CASSETGGSKNYGYTF
CDR3nt: TGCGCCAGCAGCGAGACAGGGGGCTCGAAGAACTATGGCTACACCTTC

len: 12
d_gene: NA
abundance: once
j_gene: TRBJ2-3
v_gene: TRBV6-4
CDR3aa: CASSDQTDTQYF
CDR3nt: TGTGCCAGCAGTGACCAAACAGATACGCAGTATTTT

len: 15
d_gene: NA
abundance: NA
j_gene: TRBJ1-1
v_gene: TRBV3-1/TRBV3-2
CDR3aa: CASSQFSTGRTEAFF
CDR3nt: TGTGCCAGCAGCCAATTTTCCACGGGGAGGACTGAAGCTTTCTTT

len: 14
d_gene: NA
abundance: NA
j_gene: TRBJ1-1
v_gene: TRBV2
CDR3aa: CASSQDGGPTEAFF
CDR3nt: TGTGCCAGCAGCCAAGACGGGGGGCCCACTGAAGCTTTCTTT

len: 14
d_gene: NA
abundance: NA
j_gene: TRBJ1-3
v_gene: TRBV18
CDR3aa: CASSHSGSGNTIYF
CDR3nt: TGTGCCAGCTCGCACAGTGGGTCTGGAAACACCATATATTTT

len: 14
d_gene: TRBD1
abundance: few
j_gene: TRBJ1-2
v_gene: TRBV6-5
CDR3aa: CASSIQGLDYGYTF
CDR3nt: TGTGCCAGCAGTATACAGGGGTTGGACTATGGCTACACCTTC

len: 15
d_gene: NA
abundance: NA
j_gene: TRBJ2-2
v_gene: TRBV5-1
CDR3aa: CASSEGTFGAGELFF
CDR3nt: TGCGCCAGCAGTGAAGGGACATTCGGGGCCGGGGAGCTGTTTTTT

len: 14
d_gene: NA
abundance: NA
j_gene: TRBJ1-6
v_gene: TRBV9
CDR3aa: CASSVGGANSPLHF
CDR3nt: TGTGCCAGCAGCGTGGGGGGGGCGAATTCACCCCTCCACTTT

len: 16
d_gene: TRBD2
abundance: NA
j_gene: TRBJ2-1
v_gene: TRBV7-8
CDR3aa: CASSLAPAGGYNEQFF
CDR3nt: TGTGCCAGCAGCTTAGCACCAGCGGGAGGCTACAATGAGCAGTTCTTC

len: 15
d_gene: TRBD2
abundance: once
j_gene: TRBJ2-3
v_gene: TRBV28
CDR3aa: CASSTLAGGMDTQYF
CDR3nt: TGTGCCAGCAGTACGCTGGCGGGAGGTATGGATACGCAGTATTTT

len: 14
d_gene: NA
abundance: NA
j_gene: TRBJ1-2
v_gene: TRBV5-6
CDR3aa: CASSVTGPSYGYTF
CDR3nt: TGTGCCAGCAGCGTGACAGGACCCTCCTATGGCTACACCTTC

len: 14
d_gene: NA
abundance: NA
j_gene: TRBJ2-7
v_gene: TRBV6-5
CDR3aa: CASQSAGGSYEQYF
CDR3nt: TGTGCCTCGCAGAGCGCAGGGGGGTCCTACGAGCAGTACTTC

len: 14
d_gene: NA
abundance: few
j_gene: TRBJ1-1
v_gene: TRBV27
CDR3aa: CASSPLGLHTEAFF
CDR3nt: TGTGCCAGCAGTCCCTTGGGGCTCCACACTGAAGCTTTCTTT

len: 16
d_gene: NA
abundance: NA
j_gene: TRBJ2-3
v_gene: TRBV19
CDR3aa: CASREGAHLTTDTQYF
CDR3nt: TGTGCCAGTCGGGAGGGGGCGCATCTTACGACAGATACGCAGTATTTT

len: 17
d_gene: TRBD1
abundance: NA
j_gene: TRBJ2-3
v_gene: TRBV15
CDR3aa: CATSRDRRTGVPDTQYF
CDR3nt: TGTGCCACCAGCAGAGATCGAAGGACAGGGGTTCCAGATACGCAGTATTTT

len: 14
d_gene: TRBD1
abundance: NA
j_gene: TRBJ1-6
v_gene: TRBV6-5
CDR3aa: CASTEGTANSPLHF
CDR3nt: TGTGCCAGTACTGAGGGGACAGCAAATTCACCCCTCCACTTT

len: 15
d_gene: TRBD1
abundance: NA
j_gene: TRBJ1-2
v_gene: TRBV2
CDR3aa: CASRKTGQGALGYTF
CDR3nt: TGTGCCAGCAGAAAAACGGGACAGGGGGCGCTTGGCTACACCTTC

len: 14
d_gene: TRBD1
abundance: NA
j_gene: TRBJ1-1
v_gene: TRBV7-2
CDR3aa: CASSLSGTEGEAFF
CDR3nt: TGTGCCAGCAGCTTGTCCGGGACAGAGGGAGAAGCTTTCTTT

len: 15
d_gene: NA
abundance: NA
j_gene: TRBJ1-1
v_gene: TRBV13
CDR3aa: CASSLSIGGSTEAFF
CDR3nt: TGTGCCAGCAGCCTTTCCATCGGGGGTAGCACTGAAGCTTTCTTT

len: 14
d_gene: NA
abundance: NA
j_gene: TRBJ1-2
v_gene: TRBV6-5
CDR3aa: CASRPRGGGEGYTF
CDR3nt: TGTGCCAGCAGGCCTCGGGGAGGGGGAGAGGGCTACACCTTC

len: 13
d_gene: NA
abundance: NA
j_gene: TRBJ2-7
v_gene: TRBV27
CDR3aa: CASRRTGSYEQYF
CDR3nt: TGTGCCAGCAGAAGGACTGGGTCCTACGAGCAGTACTTC

len: 16
d_gene: TRBD2
abundance: NA
j_gene: TRBJ2-7
v_gene: TRBV3-1/TRBV3-2
CDR3aa: CASSHTSGATRYEQYF
CDR3nt: TGTGCCAGCAGCCATACTAGCGGGGCCACTCGTTACGAGCAGTACTTC

len: 15
d_gene: NA
abundance: few
j_gene: TRBJ1-1
v_gene: TRBV19
CDR3aa: CASSISFAVNTEAFF
CDR3nt: TGTGCCAGTAGTATATCCTTCGCGGTGAACACTGAAGCTTTCTTT

len: 16
d_gene: TRBD2
abundance: NA
j_gene: TRBJ2-5
v_gene: TRBV27
CDR3aa: CASSRSRGGGSETQYF
CDR3nt: TGTGCCAGCAGCAGATCACGGGGGGGTGGGTCAGAGACCCAGTACTTC

len: 13
d_gene: TRBD1
abundance: NA
j_gene: TRBJ1-2
v_gene: TRBV19
CDR3aa: CASRLQGDNGYTF
CDR3nt: TGTGCCAGCCGATTACAGGGGGACAACGGCTACACCTTC

len: 15
d_gene: NA
abundance: NA
j_gene: TRBJ1-5
v_gene: TRBV3-1/TRBV3-2
CDR3aa: CASSQGIQTNQPQHF
CDR3nt: TGTGCCAGCAGCCAAGGAATTCAGACTAATCAGCCCCAGCATTTT

len: 13
d_gene: NA
abundance: NA
j_gene: TRBJ1-2
v_gene: TRBV29-1
CDR3aa: CSVDSTSNYGYTF
CDR3nt: TGCAGCGTTGACTCTACTTCTAACTATGGCTACACCTTC

len: 13
d_gene: TRBD1
abundance: NA
j_gene: TRBJ2-7
v_gene: TRBV6-5
CDR3aa: CASSWDRLYEQYF
CDR3nt: TGTGCCAGCAGTTGGGACAGACTTTACGAGCAGTACTTC

len: 18
d_gene: NA
abundance: once
j_gene: TRBJ1-2
v_gene: TRBV7-8
CDR3aa: CASSLMSRGTADLYGYTF
CDR3nt: TGTGCCAGCAGCTTAATGAGTAGGGGCACGGCGGACCTCTATGGCTACACCTTC

len: 15
d_gene: TRBD1
abundance: NA
j_gene: TRBJ1-1
v_gene: TRBV16
CDR3aa: CASSPRTGGGTEAFF
CDR3nt: TGTGCCAGCAGCCCCCGGACAGGGGGGGGTACTGAAGCTTTCTTT

len: 14
d_gene: NA
abundance: NA
j_gene: TRBJ1-1
v_gene: TRBV27
CDR3aa: CASSLQGIGTEAFF
CDR3nt: TGTGCCAGCAGTTTACAGGGGATAGGCACTGAAGCTTTCTTT

len: 12
d_gene: NA
abundance: once
j_gene: TRBJ2-2
v_gene: TRBV13
CDR3aa: CASSYQGRELFF
CDR3nt: TGTGCCAGCAGTTATCAGGGAAGGGAGCTGTTTTTT

len: 16
d_gene: TRBD1
abundance: NA
j_gene: TRBJ1-4
v_gene: TRBV9
CDR3aa: CASSAGTGRVREKLFF
CDR3nt: TGTGCCAGCAGCGCAGGGACAGGACGGGTCAGGGAAAAACTGTTTTTT

len: 14
d_gene: NA
abundance: NA
j_gene: TRBJ1-5
v_gene: TRBV19
CDR3aa: CASSVTGFSQPQHF
CDR3nt: TGTGCCAGTAGTGTAACAGGGTTCAGTCAGCCCCAGCATTTT

len: 15
d_gene: TRBD1
abundance: few
j_gene: TRBJ1-1
v_gene: TRBV10-1
CDR3aa: CASSSGTGGEAEAFF
CDR3nt: TGCGCCAGCAGTTCCGGGACAGGGGGCGAGGCTGAAGCTTTCTTT

len: 15
d_gene: NA
abundance: NA
j_gene: TRBJ2-5
v_gene: TRBV7-2
CDR3aa: CASSLELVTQETQYF
CDR3nt: TGTGCCAGCAGCTTAGAACTAGTGACCCAAGAGACCCAGTACTTC

len: 14
d_gene: NA
abundance: NA
j_gene: TRBJ1-1
v_gene: TRBV3-1/TRBV3-2
CDR3aa: CASSQGQMNTEAFF
CDR3nt: TGTGCCAGCAGCCAAGGGCAGATGAACACTGAAGCTTTCTTT

len: 17
d_gene: NA
abundance: NA
j_gene: TRBJ1-4
v_gene: TRBV24-1
CDR3aa: CATSDPTGSDSNEKLFF
CDR3nt: TGTGCCACCAGTGATCCGACAGGTTCGGATTCTAATGAAAAACTGTTTTTT

len: 15
d_gene: NA
abundance: NA
j_gene: TRBJ2-1
v_gene: TRBV15
CDR3aa: CATARKGRPYNEQFF
CDR3nt: TGTGCCACCGCCAGGAAAGGGAGGCCCTACAATGAGCAGTTCTTC

len: 16
d_gene: NA
abundance: few
j_gene: TRBJ1-2
v_gene: TRBV6-4
CDR3aa: CASRKGPGGSNYGYTF
CDR3nt: TGTGCCAGCAGAAAGGGACCGGGAGGTTCTAACTATGGCTACACCTTC

len: 12
d_gene: NA
abundance: NA
j_gene: TRBJ2-1
v_gene: TRBV6-5
CDR3aa: CATRSGILEQFF
CDR3nt: TGTGCCACCCGATCCGGTATCCTTGAGCAGTTCTTC

len: 12
d_gene: NA
abundance: NA
j_gene: TRBJ2-2
v_gene: TRBV3-1/TRBV3-2
CDR3aa: CASSHRAGELFF
CDR3nt: TGTGCCAGCAGCCACCGAGCGGGGGAGCTGTTTTTT

len: 14
d_gene: NA
abundance: NA
j_gene: TRBJ2-7
v_gene: TRBV5-4
CDR3aa: CASSSGGLGHEQYF
CDR3nt: TGTGCCAGCAGCTCTGGGGGCCTTGGCCACGAGCAGTACTTC

len: 13
d_gene: TRBD1
abundance: NA
j_gene: TRBJ2-7
v_gene: TRBV18
CDR3aa: CASSTGQVNEQYF
CDR3nt: TGTGCCAGCTCAACCGGACAGGTCAACGAGCAGTACTTC